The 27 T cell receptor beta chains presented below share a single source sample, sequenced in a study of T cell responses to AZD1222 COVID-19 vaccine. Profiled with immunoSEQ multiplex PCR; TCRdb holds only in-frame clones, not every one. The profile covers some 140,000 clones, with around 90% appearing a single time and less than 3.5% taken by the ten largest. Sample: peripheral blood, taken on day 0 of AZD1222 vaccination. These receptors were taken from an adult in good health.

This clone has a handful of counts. CDR3 in amino acids: CASGKGTGFGGIYNEQFF. Written as DNA, the CDR3 is TGTGCCAGCGGGAAGGGGACAGGGTTTGGTGGTATATACAATGAGCAGTTCTTC. V usage is TRBV28 and J usage is TRBJ2-1, with 9 bases fitting TRBD1. The CDR3 contains 18 residues. J gave up 4 bases and V 8 bases, and 18 bases lay outside the gene matches. Germline CDR1 reads MDHEN; CDR2 reads SYDVKM.

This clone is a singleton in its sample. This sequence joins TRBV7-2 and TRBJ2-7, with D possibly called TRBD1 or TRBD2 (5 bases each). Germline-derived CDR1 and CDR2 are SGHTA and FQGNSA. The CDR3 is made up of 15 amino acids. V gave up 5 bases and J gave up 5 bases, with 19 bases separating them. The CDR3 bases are TGTGCCAGCAGCCCCGGCCCGTCGAGAGGGGACGAGCAGTACTTC. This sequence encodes CASSPGPSRGDEQYF. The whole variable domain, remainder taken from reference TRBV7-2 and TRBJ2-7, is GAGVSQSPSNKVTEKGKDVELRCDPISGHTALYWYRQSLGQGLEFLIYFQGNSAPDKSGLPSDRFSAERTGGSVSTLTIQRTQQEDSAVYLCASSPGPSRGDEQYFGPGTRLTVT.

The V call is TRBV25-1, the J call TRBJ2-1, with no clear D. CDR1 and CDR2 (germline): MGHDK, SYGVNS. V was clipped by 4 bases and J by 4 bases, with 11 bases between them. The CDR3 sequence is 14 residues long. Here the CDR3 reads CASSGAPSYNEQFF. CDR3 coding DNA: TGTGCCAGCAGTGGGGCCCCGTCGTACAATGAGCAGTTCTTC. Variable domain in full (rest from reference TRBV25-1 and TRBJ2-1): EADIYQTPRYLVIGTGKKITLECSQTMGHDKMYWYQQDPGMELHLIHYSYGVNSTEKGDLSSESTVSRIRTEHFPLTLESARPSHTSQYLCASSGAPSYNEQFFGPGTRLTVL.

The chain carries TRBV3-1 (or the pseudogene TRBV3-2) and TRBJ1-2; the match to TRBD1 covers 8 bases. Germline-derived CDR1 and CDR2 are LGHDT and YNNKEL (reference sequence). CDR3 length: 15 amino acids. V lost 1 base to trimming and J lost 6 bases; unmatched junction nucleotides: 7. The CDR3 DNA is TGTGCCAGCAGCCAAGTCAGGACAGGGTTGAATGGCTACACCTTC. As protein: CASSQVRTGLNGYTF.

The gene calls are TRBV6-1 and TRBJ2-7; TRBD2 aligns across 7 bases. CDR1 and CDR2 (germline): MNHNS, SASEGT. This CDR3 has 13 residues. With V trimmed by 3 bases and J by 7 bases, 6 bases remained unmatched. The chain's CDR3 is CASSDETGREQYF. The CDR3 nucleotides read TGTGCCAGCAGTGACGAGACCGGGAGGGAGCAGTACTTC.

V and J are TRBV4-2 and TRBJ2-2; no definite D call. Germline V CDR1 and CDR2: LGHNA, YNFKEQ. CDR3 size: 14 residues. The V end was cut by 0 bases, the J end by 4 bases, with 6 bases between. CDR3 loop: CASSQESVTGELFF. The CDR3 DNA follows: TGTGCCAGCAGCCAAGAGTCCGTCACCGGGGAGCTGTTTTTT.

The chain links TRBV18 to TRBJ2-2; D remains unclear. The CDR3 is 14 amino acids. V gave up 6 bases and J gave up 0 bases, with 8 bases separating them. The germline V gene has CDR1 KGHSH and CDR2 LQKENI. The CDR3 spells CASSPTPNTGELFF. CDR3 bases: TGTGCCAGCTCCCCTACTCCGAACACCGGGGAGCTGTTTTTT.

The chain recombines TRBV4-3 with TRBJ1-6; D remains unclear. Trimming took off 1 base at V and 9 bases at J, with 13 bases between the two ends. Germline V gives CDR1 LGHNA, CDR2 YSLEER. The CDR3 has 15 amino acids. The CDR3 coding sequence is TGCGCCAGCAGCCAAGTGGTCAGCTTTCCTTCACCCCTCCACTTT. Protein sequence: CASSQVVSFPSPLHF.

The CDR3 spells CASSERPDNEQFF. DNA of the CDR3: TGTGCCAGCAGTGAGAGACCGGACAATGAGCAGTTCTTC. V is TRBV28 and J is TRBJ2-1; D unresolved. The ends were cut back, 5 bases at V and 5 bases at J, with 10 bases in the middle. Looked up from germline, CDR1 is MDHEN and CDR2 is SYDVKM. The CDR3 is 13 amino acids.

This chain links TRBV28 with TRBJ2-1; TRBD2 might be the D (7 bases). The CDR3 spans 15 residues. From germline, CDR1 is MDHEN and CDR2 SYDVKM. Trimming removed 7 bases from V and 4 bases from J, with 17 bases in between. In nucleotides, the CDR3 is TGTGCCAGCAAACGGGGGGCGGTGTCATACAATGAGCAGTTCTTC. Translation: CASKRGAVSYNEQFF.

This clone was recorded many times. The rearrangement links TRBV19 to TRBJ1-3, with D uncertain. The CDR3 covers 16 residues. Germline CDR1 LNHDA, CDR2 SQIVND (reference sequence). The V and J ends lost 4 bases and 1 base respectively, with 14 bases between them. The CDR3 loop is CASSTVGYLSGNTIYF. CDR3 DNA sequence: TGTGCCAGTAGTACGGTCGGCTACCTATCTGGAAACACCATATATTTT.

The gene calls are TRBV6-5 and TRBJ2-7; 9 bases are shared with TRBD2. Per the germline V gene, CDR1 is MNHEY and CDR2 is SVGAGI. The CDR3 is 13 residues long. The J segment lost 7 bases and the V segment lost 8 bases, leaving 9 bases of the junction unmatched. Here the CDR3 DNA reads TGTGCCAGCCGACTAGCGGAGCTGGGAGAGCAGTACTTC. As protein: CASRLAELGEQYF.

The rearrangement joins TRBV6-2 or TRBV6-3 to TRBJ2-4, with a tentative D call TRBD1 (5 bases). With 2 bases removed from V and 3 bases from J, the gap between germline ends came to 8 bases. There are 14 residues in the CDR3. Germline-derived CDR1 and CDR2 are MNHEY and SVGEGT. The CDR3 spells CASSYRGGKNIQYF. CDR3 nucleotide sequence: TGTGCCAGCAGTTACAGGGGTGGCAAAAACATTCAGTACTTC.

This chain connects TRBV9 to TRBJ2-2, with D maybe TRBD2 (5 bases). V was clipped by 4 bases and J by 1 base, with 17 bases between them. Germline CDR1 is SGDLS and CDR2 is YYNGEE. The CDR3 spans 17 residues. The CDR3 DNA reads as TGTGCCAGCAGCCAACGGGCGGGCCCCCTGAACACCGGGGAGCTGTTTTTT. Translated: CASSQRAGPLNTGELFF.

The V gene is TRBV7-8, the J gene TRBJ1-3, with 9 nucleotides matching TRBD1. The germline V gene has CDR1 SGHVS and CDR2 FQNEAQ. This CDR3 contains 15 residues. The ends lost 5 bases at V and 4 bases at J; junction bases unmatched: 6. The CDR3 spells CASSNRGQGGNTIYF. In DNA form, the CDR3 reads TGTGCCAGCAGCAACAGGGGGCAAGGGGGAAACACCATATATTTT.

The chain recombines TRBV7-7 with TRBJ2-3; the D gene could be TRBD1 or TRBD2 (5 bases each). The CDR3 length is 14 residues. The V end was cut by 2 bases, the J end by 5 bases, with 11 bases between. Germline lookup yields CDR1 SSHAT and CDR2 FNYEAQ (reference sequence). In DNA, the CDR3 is TGTGCCAGCAGCTTATACGGGACGCTAGATACGCAGTATTTT. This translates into CASSLYGTLDTQYF.

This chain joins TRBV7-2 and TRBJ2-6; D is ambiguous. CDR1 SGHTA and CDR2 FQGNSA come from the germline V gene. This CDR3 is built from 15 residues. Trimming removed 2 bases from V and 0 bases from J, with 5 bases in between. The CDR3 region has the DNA TGTGCCAGCAGCTTATGGGGCTCTGGGGCCAACGTCCTGACTTTC. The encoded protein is CASSLWGSGANVLTF.

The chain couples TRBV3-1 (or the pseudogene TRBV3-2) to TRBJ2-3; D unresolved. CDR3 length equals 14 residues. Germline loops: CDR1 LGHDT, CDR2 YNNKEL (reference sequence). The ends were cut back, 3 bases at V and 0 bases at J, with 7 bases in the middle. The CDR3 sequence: CASSHGPSTDTQYF. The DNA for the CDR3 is TGTGCCAGCAGCCACGGCCCGAGCACAGATACGCAGTATTTT.

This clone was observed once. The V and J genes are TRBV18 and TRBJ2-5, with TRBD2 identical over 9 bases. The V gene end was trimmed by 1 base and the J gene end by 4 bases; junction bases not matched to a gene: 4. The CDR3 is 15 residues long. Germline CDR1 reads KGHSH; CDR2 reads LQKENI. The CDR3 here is CASSPLASGAETQYF. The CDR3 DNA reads TGTGCCAGCTCACCACTTGCTAGCGGGGCAGAGACCCAGTACTTC.

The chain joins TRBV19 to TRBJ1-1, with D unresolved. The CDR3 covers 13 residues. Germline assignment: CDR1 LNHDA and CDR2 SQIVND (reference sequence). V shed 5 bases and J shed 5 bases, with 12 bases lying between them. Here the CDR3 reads CASSPQVWTEAFF. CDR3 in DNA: TGTGCCAGTAGTCCGCAGGTGTGGACTGAAGCTTTCTTT.

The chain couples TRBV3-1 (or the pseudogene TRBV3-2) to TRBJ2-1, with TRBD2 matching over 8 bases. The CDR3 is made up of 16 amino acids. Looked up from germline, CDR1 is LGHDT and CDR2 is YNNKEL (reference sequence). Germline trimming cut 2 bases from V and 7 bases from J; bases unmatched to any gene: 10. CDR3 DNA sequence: TGTGCCAGCAGCCAATCTCCGGGACTAGGGTGGAATGAGCAGTTCTTC. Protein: CASSQSPGLGWNEQFF.

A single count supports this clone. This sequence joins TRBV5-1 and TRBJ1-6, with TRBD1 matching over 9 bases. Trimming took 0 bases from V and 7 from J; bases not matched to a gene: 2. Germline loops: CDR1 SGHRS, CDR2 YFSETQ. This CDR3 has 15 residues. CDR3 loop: CASSLGQGGNSPLHF. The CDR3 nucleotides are TGCGCCAGCAGCTTGGGACAGGGGGGAAATTCACCCCTCCACTTT.

The CDR3 DNA follows: TGTGCCAGCAGTGAAGGGGGAGGGGCGAATCAGCCCCAGCATTTT. It is translated as CASSEGGGANQPQHF. The gene calls are TRBV6-1 and TRBJ1-5, with a tentative D call TRBD1 (5 bases). Per germline, CDR1 MNHNS and CDR2 SASEGT. The CDR3 is 15 residues long. V dropped 1 base and J dropped 4 bases, with 11 bases sitting between them.

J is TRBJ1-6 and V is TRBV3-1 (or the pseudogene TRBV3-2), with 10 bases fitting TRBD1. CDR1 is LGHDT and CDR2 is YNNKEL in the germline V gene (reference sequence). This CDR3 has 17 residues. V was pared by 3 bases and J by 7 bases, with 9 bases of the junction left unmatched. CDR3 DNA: TGTGCCAGCAGCCAGAGGGACAGGGGAGTTGGGAATTCACCCCTCCACTTT. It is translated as CASSQRDRGVGNSPLHF.

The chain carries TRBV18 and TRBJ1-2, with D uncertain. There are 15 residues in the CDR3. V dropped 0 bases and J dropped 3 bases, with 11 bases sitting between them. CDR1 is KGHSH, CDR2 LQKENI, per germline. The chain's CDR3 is CASSPPDGSYYGYTF. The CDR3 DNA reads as TGTGCCAGCTCACCACCCGACGGCAGCTACTATGGCTACACCTTC.

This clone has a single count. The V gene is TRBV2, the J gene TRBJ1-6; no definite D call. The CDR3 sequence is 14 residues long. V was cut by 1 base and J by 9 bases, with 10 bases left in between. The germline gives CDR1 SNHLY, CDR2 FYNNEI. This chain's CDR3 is CASSEGNTRSPLHF. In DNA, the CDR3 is TGTGCCAGCAGTGAAGGCAACACCCGTTCACCCCTCCACTTT. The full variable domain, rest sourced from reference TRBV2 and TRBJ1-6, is EPEVTQTPSHQVTQMGQEVILRCVPISNHLYFYWYRQILGQKVEFLVSFYNNEISEKSEIFDDQFSVERPDGSNFTLKIRSTKLEDSAMYFCASSEGNTRSPLHFGNGTRLTVT.

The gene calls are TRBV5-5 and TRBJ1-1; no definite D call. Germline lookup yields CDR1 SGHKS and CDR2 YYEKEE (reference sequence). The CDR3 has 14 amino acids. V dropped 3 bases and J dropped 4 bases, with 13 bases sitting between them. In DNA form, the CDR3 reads TGTGCCAGCAGCTCGATATGGGAGGGCACTGAAGCTTTCTTT. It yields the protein CASSSIWEGTEAFF. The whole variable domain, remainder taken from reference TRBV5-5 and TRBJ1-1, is DAGVTQSPTHLIKTRGQQVTLRCSPISGHKSVSWYQQVLGQGPQFIFQYYEKEERGRGNFPDRFSARQFPNYSSELNVNALLLGDSALYLCASSSIWEGTEAFFGQGTRLTVV.